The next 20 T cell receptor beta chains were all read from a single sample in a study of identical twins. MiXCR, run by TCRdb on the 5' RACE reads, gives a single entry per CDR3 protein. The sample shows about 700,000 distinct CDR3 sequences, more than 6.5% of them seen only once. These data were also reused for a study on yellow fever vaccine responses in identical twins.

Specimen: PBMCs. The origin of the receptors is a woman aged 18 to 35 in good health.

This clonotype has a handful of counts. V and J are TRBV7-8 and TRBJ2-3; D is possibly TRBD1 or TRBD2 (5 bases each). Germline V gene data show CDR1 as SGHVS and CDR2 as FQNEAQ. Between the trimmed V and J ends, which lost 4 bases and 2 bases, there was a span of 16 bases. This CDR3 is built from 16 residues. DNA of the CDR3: TGTGCCAGCAGCTCCAGCCCGAGGGGAGACACAGATACGCAGTATTTT. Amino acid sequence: CASSSSPRGDTDTQYF.

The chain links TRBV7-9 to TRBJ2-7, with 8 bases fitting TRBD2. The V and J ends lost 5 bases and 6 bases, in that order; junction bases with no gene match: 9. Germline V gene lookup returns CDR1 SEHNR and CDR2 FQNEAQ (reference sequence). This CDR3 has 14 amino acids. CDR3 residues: CASSAPGLVSEQYF. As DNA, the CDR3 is TGTGCCAGCAGCGCACCGGGACTAGTAAGCGAGCAGTACTTC. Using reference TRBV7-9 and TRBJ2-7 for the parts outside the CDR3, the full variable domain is DTGVSQNPRHKITKRGQNVTFRCDPISEHNRLYWYRQTLGQGPEFLTYFQNEAQLEKSRLLSDRFSAERPKGSFSTLEIQRTEQGDSAMYLCASSAPGLVSEQYFGPGTRLTVT.

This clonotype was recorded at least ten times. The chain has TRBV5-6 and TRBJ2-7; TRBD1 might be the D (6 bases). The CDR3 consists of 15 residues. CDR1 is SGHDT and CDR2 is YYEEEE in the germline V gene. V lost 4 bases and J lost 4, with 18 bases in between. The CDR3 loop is CASSHRRDTIYEQYF. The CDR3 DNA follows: TGTGCCAGCAGCCATCGTCGGGACACAATATACGAGCAGTACTTC.

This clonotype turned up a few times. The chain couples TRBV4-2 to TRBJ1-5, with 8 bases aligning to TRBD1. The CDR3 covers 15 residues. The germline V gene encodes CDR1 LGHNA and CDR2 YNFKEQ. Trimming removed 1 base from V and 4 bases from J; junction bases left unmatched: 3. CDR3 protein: CASSQVGTGNQPQHF. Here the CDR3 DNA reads TGTGCCAGCAGCCAAGTTGGGACAGGAAATCAGCCCCAGCATTTT.

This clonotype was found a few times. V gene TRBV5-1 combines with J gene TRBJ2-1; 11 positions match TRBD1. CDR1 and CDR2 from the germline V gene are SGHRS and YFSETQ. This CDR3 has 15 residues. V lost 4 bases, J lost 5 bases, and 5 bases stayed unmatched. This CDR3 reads CASSILGQGDNEQFF. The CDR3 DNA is TGCGCCAGCAGCATTCTGGGACAGGGGGACAATGAGCAGTTCTTC.

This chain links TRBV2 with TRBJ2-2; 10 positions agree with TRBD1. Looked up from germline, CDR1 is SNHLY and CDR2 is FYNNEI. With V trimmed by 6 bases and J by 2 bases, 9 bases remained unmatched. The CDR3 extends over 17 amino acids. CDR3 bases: TGTGCCAGCAGAAACACCGGGACAGGGGCTAACACCGGGGAGCTGTTTTTT. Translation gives CASRNTGTGANTGELFF.

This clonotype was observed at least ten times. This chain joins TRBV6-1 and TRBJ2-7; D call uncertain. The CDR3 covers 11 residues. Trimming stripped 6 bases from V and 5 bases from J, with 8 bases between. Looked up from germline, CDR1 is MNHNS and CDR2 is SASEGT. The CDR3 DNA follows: TGTGCCAGCAGGTACGGCAACGAGCAGTACTTC. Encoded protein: CASRYGNEQYF.

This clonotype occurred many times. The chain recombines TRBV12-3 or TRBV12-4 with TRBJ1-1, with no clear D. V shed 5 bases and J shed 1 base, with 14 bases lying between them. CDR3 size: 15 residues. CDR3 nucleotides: TGTGCCAGCAGTATTCATGCGGGAGGGAACACTGAAGCTTTCTTT. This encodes CASSIHAGGNTEAFF.

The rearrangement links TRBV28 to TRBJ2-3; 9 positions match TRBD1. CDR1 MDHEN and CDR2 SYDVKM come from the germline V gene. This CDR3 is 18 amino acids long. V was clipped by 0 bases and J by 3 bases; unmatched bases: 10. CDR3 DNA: TGTGCCAGCAGTTTATGGCGGAACCGGGGACAGGGTACAGATACGCAGTATTTT. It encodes CASSLWRNRGQGTDTQYF.

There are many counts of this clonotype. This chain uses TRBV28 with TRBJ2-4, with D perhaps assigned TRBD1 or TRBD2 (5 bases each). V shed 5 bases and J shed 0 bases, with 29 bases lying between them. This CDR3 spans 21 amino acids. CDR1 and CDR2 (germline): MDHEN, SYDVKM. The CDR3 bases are TGTGCCAGCAGTCCAACCGGAGCGGACACTCATAAGGGAGTAGCCAAAAACATTCAGTACTTC. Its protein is CASSPTGADTHKGVAKNIQYF.

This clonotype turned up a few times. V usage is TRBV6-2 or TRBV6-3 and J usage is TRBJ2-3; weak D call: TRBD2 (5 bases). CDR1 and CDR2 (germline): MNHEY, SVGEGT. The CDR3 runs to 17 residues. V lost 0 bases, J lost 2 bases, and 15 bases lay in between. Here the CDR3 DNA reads TGTGCCAGCAGTTACTCGATTGAAGGAGGTCACACAGATACGCAGTATTTT. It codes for CASSYSIEGGHTDTQYF.

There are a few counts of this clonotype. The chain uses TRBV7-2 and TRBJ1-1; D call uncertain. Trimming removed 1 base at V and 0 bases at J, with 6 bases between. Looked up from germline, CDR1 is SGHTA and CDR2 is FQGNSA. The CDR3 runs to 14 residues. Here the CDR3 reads CASSLDNMNTEAFF. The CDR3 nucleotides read TGTGCCAGCAGCTTAGACAACATGAACACTGAAGCTTTCTTT.

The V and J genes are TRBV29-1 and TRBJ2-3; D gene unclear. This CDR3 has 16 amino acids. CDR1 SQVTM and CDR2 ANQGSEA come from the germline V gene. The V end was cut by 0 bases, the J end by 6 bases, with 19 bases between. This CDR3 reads CSVEDRLSFVSDTQYF. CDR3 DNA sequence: TGCAGCGTTGAAGATAGGCTCTCCTTCGTCTCGGATACGCAGTATTTT.

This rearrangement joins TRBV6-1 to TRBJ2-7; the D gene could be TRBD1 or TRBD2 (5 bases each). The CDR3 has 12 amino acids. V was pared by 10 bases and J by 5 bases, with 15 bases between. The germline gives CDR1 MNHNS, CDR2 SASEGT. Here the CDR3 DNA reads TGTGCCACGTCCGGGACGATAAACGAGCAGTACTTC. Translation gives CATSGTINEQYF.

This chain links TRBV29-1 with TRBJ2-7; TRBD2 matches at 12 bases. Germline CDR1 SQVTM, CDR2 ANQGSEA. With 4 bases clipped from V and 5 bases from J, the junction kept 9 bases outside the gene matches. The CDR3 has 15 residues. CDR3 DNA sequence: TGCAGCGTTGCCTATCTGACTAGCGGGAGCGACGAGCAGTACTTC. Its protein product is CSVAYLTSGSDEQYF.

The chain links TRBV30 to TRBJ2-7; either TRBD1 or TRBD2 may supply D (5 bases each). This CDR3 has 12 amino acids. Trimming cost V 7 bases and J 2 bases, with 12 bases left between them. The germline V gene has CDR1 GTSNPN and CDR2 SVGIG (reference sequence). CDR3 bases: TGTGCCTCCCGGTTGGGGGCCTACGAGCAGTACTTC. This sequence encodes CASRLGAYEQYF. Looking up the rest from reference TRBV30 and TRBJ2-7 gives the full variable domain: SQTIHQWPATLVQPVGSPLSLECTVEGTSNPNLYWYRQAAGRGLQLLFYSVGIGQISSEVPQNLSASRPQDRQFILSSKKLLLSDSGFYLCASRLGAYEQYFGPGTRLTVT.

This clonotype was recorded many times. CDR3 sequence (DNA): TGCGCCAGCAGTGAGTGGACTAGCGGAACAGATACGCAGTATTTT. Amino acid sequence: CASSEWTSGTDTQYF. The genes are TRBV10-2 and TRBJ2-3; the match to TRBD2 covers 10 bases. This CDR3 spans 15 amino acids. Germline assignment: CDR1 WSHSY and CDR2 SAAADI. V was clipped by 1 base and J by 3 bases; unmatched bases: 1.

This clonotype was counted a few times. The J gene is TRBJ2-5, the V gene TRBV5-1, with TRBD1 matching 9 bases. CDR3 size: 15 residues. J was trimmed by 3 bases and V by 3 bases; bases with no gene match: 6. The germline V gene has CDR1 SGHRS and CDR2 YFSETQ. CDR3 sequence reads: CASSSGTGREETQYF. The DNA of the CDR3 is TGCGCCAGCAGCTCCGGGACAGGGCGGGAAGAGACCCAGTACTTC.

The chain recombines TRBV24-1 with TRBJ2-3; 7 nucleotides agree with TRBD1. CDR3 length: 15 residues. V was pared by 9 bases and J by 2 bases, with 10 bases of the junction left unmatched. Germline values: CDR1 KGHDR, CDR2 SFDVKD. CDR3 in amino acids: CATQDRHSNTDTQYF. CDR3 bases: TGTGCCACCCAGGACAGGCATTCTAACACAGATACGCAGTATTTT.

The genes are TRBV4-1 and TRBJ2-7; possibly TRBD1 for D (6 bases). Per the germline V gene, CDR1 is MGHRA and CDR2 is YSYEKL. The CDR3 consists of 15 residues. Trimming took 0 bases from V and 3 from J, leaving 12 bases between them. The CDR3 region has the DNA TGCGCCAGCAGCCAAGAATGGACAGAGTTCTACGAGCAGTACTTC. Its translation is CASSQEWTEFYEQYF.